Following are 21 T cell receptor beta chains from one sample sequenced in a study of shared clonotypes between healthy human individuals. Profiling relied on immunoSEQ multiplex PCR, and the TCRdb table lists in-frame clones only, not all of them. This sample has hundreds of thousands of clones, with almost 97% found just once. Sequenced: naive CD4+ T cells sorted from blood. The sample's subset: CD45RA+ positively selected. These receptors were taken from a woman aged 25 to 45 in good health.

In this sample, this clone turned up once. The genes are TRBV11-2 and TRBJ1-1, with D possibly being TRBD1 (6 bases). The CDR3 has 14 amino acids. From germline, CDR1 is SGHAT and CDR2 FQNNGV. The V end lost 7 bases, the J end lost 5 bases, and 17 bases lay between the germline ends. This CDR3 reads CASTSFRGGTEAFF. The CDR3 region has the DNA TGTGCCAGCACCTCGTTCAGGGGAGGGACTGAAGCTTTCTTT.

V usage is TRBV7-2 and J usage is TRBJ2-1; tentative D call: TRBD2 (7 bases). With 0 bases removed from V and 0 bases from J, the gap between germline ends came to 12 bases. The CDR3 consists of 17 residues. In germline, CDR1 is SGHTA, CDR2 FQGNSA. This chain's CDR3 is CASSLAGGGFSYNEQFF. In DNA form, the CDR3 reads TGTGCCAGCAGCTTAGCGGGCGGGGGCTTCTCCTACAATGAGCAGTTCTTC.

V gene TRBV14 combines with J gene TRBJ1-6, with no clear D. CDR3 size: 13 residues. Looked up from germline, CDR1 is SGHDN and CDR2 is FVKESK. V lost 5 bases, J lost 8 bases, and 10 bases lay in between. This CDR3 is CASSTRVDSPLHF. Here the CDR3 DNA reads TGTGCCAGCAGCACCCGGGTAGATTCACCCCTCCACTTT.

As DNA, the CDR3 is TGCGCCAGCAGCCAAGATCCGGGACTAGCGGGACGCACAGATACGCAGTATTTT. Encoded protein: CASSQDPGLAGRTDTQYF. The J gene is TRBJ2-3, the V gene TRBV4-1, with 13 bases aligning to TRBD2. The length of the CDR3 is 18 residues. Germline values: CDR1 MGHRA, CDR2 YSYEKL. V trimming: 0 bases; J trimming: 1 base; junction bases outside the gene matches: 4.

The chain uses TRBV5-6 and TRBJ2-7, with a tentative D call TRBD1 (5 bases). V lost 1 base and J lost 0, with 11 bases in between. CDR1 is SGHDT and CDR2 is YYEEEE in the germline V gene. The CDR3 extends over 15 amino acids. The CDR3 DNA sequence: TGTGCCAGCAGCTTGCTGGGGCAGAGCTCCTACGAGCAGTACTTC. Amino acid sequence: CASSLLGQSSYEQYF.

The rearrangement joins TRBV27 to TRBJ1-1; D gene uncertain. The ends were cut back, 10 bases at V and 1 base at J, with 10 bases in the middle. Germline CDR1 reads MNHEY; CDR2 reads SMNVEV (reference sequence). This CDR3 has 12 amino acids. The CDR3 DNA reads TGTGCCATCTCCCCCCAGAACACTGAAGCTTTCTTT. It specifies CAISPQNTEAFF.

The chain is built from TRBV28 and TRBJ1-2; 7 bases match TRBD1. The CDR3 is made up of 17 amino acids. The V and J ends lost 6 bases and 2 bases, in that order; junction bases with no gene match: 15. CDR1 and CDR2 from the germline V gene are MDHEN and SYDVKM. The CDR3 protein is CASSLNRQGRKNYGYTF. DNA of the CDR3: TGTGCCAGCAGCCTAAACAGACAGGGAAGGAAGAACTATGGCTACACCTTC.

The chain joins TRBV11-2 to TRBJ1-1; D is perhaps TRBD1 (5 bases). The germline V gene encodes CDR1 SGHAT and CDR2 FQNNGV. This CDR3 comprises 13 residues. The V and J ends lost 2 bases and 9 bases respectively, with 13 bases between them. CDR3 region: CASSLLSRDQAFF. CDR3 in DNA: TGTGCCAGCAGCTTATTATCCAGGGACCAAGCTTTCTTT.

The CDR3 spells CASSPPPGSSQPQHF. CDR3 DNA: TGTGCCAGCTCCCCCCCACCGGGTAGCTCTCAGCCCCAGCATTTT. V and J are TRBV18 and TRBJ1-5; D call uncertain. CDR1 KGHSH and CDR2 LQKENI come from the germline V gene. The CDR3 sequence is 15 residues long. Trimming cost V 6 bases and J 6 bases, with 18 bases left between them. The full variable domain, rest sourced from reference TRBV18 and TRBJ1-5, is NAGVMQNPRHLVRRRGQEARLRCSPMKGHSHVYWYRQLPEEGLKFMVYLQKENIIDESGMPKERFSAEFPKEGPSILRIQQVVRGDSAAYFCASSPPPGSSQPQHFGDGTRLSIL.

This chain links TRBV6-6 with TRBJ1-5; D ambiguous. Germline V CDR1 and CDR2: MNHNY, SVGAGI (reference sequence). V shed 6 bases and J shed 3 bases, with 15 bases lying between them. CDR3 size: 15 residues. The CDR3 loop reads CASRHRLRDNQPQHF. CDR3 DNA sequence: TGTGCCAGCAGACATAGACTTCGAGACAATCAGCCCCAGCATTTT.

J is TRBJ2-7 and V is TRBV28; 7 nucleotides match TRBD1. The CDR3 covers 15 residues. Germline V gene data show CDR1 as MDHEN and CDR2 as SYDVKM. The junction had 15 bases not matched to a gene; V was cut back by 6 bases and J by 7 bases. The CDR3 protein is CASSSIGGPVREQYF. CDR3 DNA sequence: TGTGCCAGCAGCTCCATAGGGGGCCCTGTGCGGGAGCAGTACTTC.

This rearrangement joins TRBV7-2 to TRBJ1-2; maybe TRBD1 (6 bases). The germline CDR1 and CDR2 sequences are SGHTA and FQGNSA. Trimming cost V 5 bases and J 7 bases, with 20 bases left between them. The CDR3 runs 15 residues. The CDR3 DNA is TGTGCCAGCAGCCTAGAAGTAACAGGGAGCCGTGGCTACACCTTC. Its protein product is CASSLEVTGSRGYTF.

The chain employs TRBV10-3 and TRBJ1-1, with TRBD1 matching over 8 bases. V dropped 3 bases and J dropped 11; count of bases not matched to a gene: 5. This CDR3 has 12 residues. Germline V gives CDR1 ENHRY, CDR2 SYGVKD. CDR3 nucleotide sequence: TGTGCCATCAGTGACAGGGGGCTTGGGGCTTTCTTT. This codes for CAISDRGLGAFF.

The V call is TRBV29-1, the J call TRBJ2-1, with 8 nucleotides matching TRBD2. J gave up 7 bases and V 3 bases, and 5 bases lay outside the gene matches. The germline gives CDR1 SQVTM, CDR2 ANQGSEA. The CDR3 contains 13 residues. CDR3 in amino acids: CSVDISGSNEQFF. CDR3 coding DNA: TGCAGCGTTGATATAAGCGGGAGTAATGAGCAGTTCTTC.

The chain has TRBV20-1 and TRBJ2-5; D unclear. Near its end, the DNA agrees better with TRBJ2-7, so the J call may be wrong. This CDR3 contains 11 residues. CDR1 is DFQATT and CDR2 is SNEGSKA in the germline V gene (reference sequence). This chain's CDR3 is CSARDVDEQYF. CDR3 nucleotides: TGCAGTGCTAGAGATGTGGACGAGCAGTACTTC.

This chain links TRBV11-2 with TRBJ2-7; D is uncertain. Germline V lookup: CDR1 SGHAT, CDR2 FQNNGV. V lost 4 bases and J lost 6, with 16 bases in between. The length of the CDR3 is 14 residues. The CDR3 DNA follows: TGTGCCAGCAGCTCCCCGGGTGGGATGGTCGAGCAGTACTTC. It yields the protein CASSSPGGMVEQYF.

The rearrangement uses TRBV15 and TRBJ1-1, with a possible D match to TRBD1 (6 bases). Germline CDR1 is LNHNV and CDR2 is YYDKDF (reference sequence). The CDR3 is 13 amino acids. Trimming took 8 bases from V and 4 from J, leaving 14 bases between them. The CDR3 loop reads CATGGGVLTEAFF. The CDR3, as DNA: TGTGCCACCGGAGGGGGGGTGCTCACTGAAGCTTTCTTT.

CDR3 amino acids: CASSSGHRGADTEAFF. The DNA for the CDR3 is TGTGCCAGCTCATCGGGTCACCGGGGCGCGGACACTGAAGCTTTCTTT. J is TRBJ1-1 and V is TRBV18; D might be TRBD1 (5 bases). The CDR3 is 16 amino acids. Germline loops: CDR1 KGHSH, CDR2 LQKENI. Trimming took 5 bases from V and 3 from J, leaving 19 bases between them.

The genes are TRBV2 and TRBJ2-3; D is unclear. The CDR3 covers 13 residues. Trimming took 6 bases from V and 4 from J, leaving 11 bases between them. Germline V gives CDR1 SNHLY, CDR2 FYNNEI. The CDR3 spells CASSTDLADTQYF. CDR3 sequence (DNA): TGTGCCAGCAGCACAGATCTAGCAGATACGCAGTATTTT. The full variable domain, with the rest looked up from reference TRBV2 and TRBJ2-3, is EPEVTQTPSHQVTQMGQEVILRCVPISNHLYFYWYRQILGQKVEFLVSFYNNEISEKSEIFDDQFSVERPDGSNFTLKIRSTKLEDSAMYFCASSTDLADTQYFGPGTRLTVL.

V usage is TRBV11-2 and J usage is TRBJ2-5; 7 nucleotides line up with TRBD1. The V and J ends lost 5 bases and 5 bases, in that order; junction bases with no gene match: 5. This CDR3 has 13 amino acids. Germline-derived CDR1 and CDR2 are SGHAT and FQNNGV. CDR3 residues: CASSPTGVETQYF. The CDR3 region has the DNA TGTGCCAGCAGCCCAACAGGGGTCGAGACCCAGTACTTC.

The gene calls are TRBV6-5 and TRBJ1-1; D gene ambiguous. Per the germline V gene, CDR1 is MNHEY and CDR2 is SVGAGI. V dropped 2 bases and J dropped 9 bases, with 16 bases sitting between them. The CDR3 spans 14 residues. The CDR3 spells CASSYPREGSKAFF. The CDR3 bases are TGTGCCAGCAGTTACCCTCGGGAGGGTTCTAAAGCTTTCTTT.